This TCR beta chain appears in the sequencing data of a study of blood T cells in healthy people across ages. This clonotype was counted a few times. What it binds is not known. For the second PCR, which ran for about 6 to 12 cycles, a sample-barcoded 5' primer and a J-beta primer mix were used. TCRdb called the 5' RACE reads again in MiXCR, with one record for every CDR3 protein. The sample shows approximately 1.5 million distinct CDR3 sequences, about 31% of them seen only once. Findings and limits, study-wide: Higher naive T cell percentage went strongly together with higher TCR beta diversity.

The length of the CDR3 is 14 residues. V was clipped by 7 bases and J by 5 bases, with 17 bases between them. Looked up from germline, CDR1 is SNHLY and CDR2 is FYNNEI. The receptor was isolated from a woman aged 25 to 39 in good health. Sequenced sample: blood. The gene calls are TRBV2 and TRBJ2-5; TRBD2 is a possible D gene (6 bases). CDR3 sequence reads: CASMKREIMETQYF. In DNA, the CDR3 is TGTGCCAGCATGAAACGGGAGATAATGGAGACCCAGTACTTC.